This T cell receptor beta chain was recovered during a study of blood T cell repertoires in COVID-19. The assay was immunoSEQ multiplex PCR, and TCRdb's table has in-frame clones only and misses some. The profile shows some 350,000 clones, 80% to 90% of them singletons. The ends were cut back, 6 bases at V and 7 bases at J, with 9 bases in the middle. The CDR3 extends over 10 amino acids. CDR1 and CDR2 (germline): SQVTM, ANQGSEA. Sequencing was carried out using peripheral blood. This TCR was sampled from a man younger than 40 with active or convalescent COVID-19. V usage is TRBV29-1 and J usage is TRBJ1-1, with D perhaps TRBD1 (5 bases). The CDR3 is CSVVDSEAFF. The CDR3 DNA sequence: TGCAGCGTGGTAGACAGTGAAGCTTTCTTT.